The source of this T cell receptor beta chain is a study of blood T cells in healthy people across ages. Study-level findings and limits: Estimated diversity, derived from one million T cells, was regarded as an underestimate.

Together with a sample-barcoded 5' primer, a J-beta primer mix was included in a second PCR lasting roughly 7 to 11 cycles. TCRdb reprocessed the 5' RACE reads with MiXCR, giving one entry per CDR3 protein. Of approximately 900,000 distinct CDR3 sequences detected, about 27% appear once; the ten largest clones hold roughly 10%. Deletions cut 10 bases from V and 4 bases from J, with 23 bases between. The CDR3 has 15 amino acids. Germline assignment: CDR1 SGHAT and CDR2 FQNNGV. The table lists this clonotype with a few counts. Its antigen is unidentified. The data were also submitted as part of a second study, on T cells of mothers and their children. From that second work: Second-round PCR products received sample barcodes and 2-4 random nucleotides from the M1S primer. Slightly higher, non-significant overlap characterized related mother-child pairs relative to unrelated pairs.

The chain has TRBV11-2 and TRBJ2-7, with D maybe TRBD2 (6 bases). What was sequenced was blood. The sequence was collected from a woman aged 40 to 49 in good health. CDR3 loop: CATGLEVGTLYEQYF. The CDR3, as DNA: TGTGCCACCGGTTTGGAGGTAGGGACTCTGTACGAGCAGTACTTC.